The 21 T cell receptor beta chains below come from one sample, sequenced in a study of CD8 T cells in ankylosing spondylitis. TCRdb passed the 5' RACE reads through MiXCR, listing each CDR3 protein once. The table shows nearly 250,000 distinct CDR3 sequences, with over 30% occurring only once. The sequenced sample consisted of blood, either unsorted or a sorted T cell fraction (not recorded which). These receptors were collected from a male donor with ankylosing spondylitis or in good health (not recorded which).

Only a few counts were recorded for this clonotype. This chain joins TRBV5-1 and TRBJ2-1; possibly TRBD1 for D (7 bases). V lost 5 bases and J 8 bases, leaving 17 bases between the germline ends. The CDR3 is made up of 14 amino acids. Germline assignment: CDR1 SGHRS and CDR2 YFSETQ. This CDR3 reads CASSKAGQLYEQFF. CDR3 DNA: TGCGCCAGCAGTAAGGCGGGACAGCTATATGAGCAGTTCTTC.

This chain joins TRBV18 and TRBJ1-1; D remains ambiguous. The CDR3 covers 14 residues. V was trimmed by 3 bases and J by 5 bases, leaving 13 bases between them. The germline CDR1 and CDR2 sequences are KGHSH and LQKENI. CDR3 loop: CASSPHSDGTEAFF. CDR3 DNA: TGTGCCAGCTCACCGCACTCCGATGGTACTGAAGCTTTCTTT.

The chain employs TRBV5-1 and TRBJ1-2; 7 bases are a match to TRBD1. The CDR3 has 14 amino acids. V trimming: 4 bases; J trimming: 3 bases; junction bases outside the gene matches: 6. CDR1 SGHRS and CDR2 YFSETQ come from the germline V gene. This chain's CDR3 is CASSPDRVHYGYTF. The CDR3 nucleotides are TGCGCCAGCAGCCCCGACAGGGTACACTATGGCTACACCTTC.

This chain connects TRBV20-1 to TRBJ1-6, with 7 bases identical to TRBD1. The J segment lost 11 bases and the V segment lost 0 bases, leaving 16 bases of the junction unmatched. The length of the CDR3 is 17 residues. Per the germline V gene, CDR1 is DFQATT and CDR2 is SNEGSKA (reference sequence). CDR3 protein: CSARDILQGPERAPLHF. CDR3 DNA sequence: TGCAGTGCTAGAGATATCCTACAGGGGCCTGAGAGGGCACCCCTCCACTTT.

J is TRBJ2-1 and V is TRBV4-1; 11 bases agree with TRBD2. The length of the CDR3 is 19 residues. The V gene end was trimmed by 5 bases and the J gene end by 0 bases; junction bases not matched to a gene: 12. Germline CDR1 reads MGHRA; CDR2 reads YSYEKL. CDR3 nucleotides: TGCGCCAGCAGCAGTCCGGGACTAGCGGTGAGAAGCTCCTACAATGAGCAGTTCTTC. This gives the protein CASSSPGLAVRSSYNEQFF.

V usage is TRBV12-3 or TRBV12-4 and J usage is TRBJ2-7; 7 bases line up with TRBD2. The CDR3 is 15 residues long. V dropped 10 bases and J dropped 3; count of bases not matched to a gene: 15. CDR3 DNA: TGTGCCACTAAGAGACACAGCGGGGTCAACTACGAGCAGTACTTC. It is translated as CATKRHSGVNYEQYF.

This clonotype has only a few counts. The chain employs TRBV5-5 and TRBJ2-2; tentatively, D is TRBD2 (5 bases). Trimming shortened V by 0 bases and J by 4 bases, and 16 bases separated the two germline ends. Germline V CDR1 and CDR2: SGHKS, YYEKEE (reference sequence). The length of the CDR3 is 17 residues. The CDR3: CASSLVPGIASTGELFF. The CDR3 nucleotides are TGTGCCAGCAGCTTGGTCCCGGGAATCGCGAGCACCGGGGAGCTGTTTTTT.

The rearrangement links TRBV20-1 to TRBJ2-1, with D tentatively TRBD2 (7 bases). From germline, CDR1 is DFQATT and CDR2 SNEGSKA (reference sequence). This CDR3 comprises 14 residues. V lost 5 bases and J lost 9, with 20 bases in between. This CDR3 reads CSAVVRGAPFEQFF. The CDR3 region has the DNA TGCAGTGCTGTTGTACGGGGGGCCCCTTTTGAGCAGTTCTTC.

V is TRBV5-1 and J is TRBJ2-1; D perhaps matches TRBD1 (6 bases). CDR1 and CDR2 (germline): SGHRS, YFSETQ. The CDR3 spans 15 residues. V dropped 1 base and J dropped 1 base, with 9 bases sitting between them. CDR3 sequence reads: CASSLNRESYNEQFF. CDR3 bases: TGCGCCAGCAGCTTGAACAGGGAGTCCTACAATGAGCAGTTCTTC.

Ten or more counts support this clonotype. The chain recombines TRBV20-1 with TRBJ2-3, with D hard to call. There are 14 residues in the CDR3. Trimming pared 6 bases from V and 5 bases from J, leaving 18 bases between. Germline V gene lookup returns CDR1 DFQATT and CDR2 SNEGSKA (reference sequence). The CDR3 sequence is CSAAEAGPGDTQYF. CDR3 nucleotides: TGCAGTGCGGCGGAAGCTGGCCCAGGAGATACGCAGTATTTT.

The CDR3 is CASSYLAGVHTDTQYF. The DNA of the CDR3 is TGTGCCAGCAGTTACCTAGCGGGGGTGCACACAGATACGCAGTATTTT. The gene calls are TRBV6-5 and TRBJ2-3; 10 nucleotides agree with TRBD2. Per germline, CDR1 MNHEY and CDR2 SVGAGI. This CDR3 is built from 16 residues. With 2 bases clipped from V and 2 bases from J, the junction kept 4 bases outside the gene matches.

The chain couples TRBV9 to TRBJ2-1, with TRBD1 as a possible D gene (6 bases). Trimming left V 4 bases short and J 2 bases short, with 19 bases between. The germline V gene has CDR1 SGDLS and CDR2 YYNGEE. The CDR3 has 17 residues. For the CDR3, the DNA is TGTGCCAGCAGCCCCCGTTTTGGGGGCGATGCCTACAATGAGCAGTTCTTC. Translation gives CASSPRFGGDAYNEQFF.

This clonotype was counted many times. The V and J genes are TRBV29-1 and TRBJ2-5; D assignment may be TRBD1 or TRBD2 (5 bases each). The germline gives CDR1 SQVTM, CDR2 ANQGSEA. The CDR3 covers 13 residues. Trimming removed 3 bases from V and 0 bases from J, with 8 bases in between. The CDR3 region is CSVDREYQETQYF. The CDR3 region has the DNA TGCAGCGTTGACAGGGAGTACCAAGAGACCCAGTACTTC.

This CDR3 reads CASSSDRTLGTDTQYF. Written as DNA, the CDR3 is TGCGCCAGCAGCTCGGACAGGACTTTGGGCACAGATACGCAGTATTTT. The chain employs TRBV5-1 and TRBJ2-3; 7 positions agree with TRBD1. This CDR3 region has 16 residues. V lost 3 bases, J lost 1 base, and 8 bases stayed unmatched. Looked up from germline, CDR1 is SGHRS and CDR2 is YFSETQ.

This clonotype has more than one count but fewer than ten. The chain links TRBV12-3 or TRBV12-4 to TRBJ1-6, with unresolved D. Trimming cost V 3 bases and J 13 bases, with 7 bases left between them. This CDR3 region has 11 residues. The CDR3 DNA reads as TGTGCCAGCAGTTTGTCAGCCCCCCTCCACTTT. This translates into CASSLSAPLHF.

The chain carries TRBV9 and TRBJ2-3; D uncertain. The CDR3 has 14 amino acids. The ends were cut back, 0 bases at V and 6 bases at J, with 11 bases in the middle. The germline V gene encodes CDR1 SGDLS and CDR2 YYNGEE. The CDR3 protein is CASSVGSTKDTQYF. CDR3 nucleotide sequence: TGTGCCAGCAGCGTAGGGTCCACAAAGGATACGCAGTATTTT. Variable domain in full (rest from reference TRBV9 and TRBJ2-3): DSGVTQTPKHLITATGQRVTLRCSPRSGDLSVYWYQQSLDQGLQFLIQYYNGEERAKGNILERFSAQQFPDLHSELNLSSLELGDSALYFCASSVGSTKDTQYFGPGTRLTVL.

V is TRBV10-2 and J is TRBJ2-7; tentative D call: TRBD1 (6 bases). The CDR3 is 14 amino acids. Trimming left V 2 bases short and J 2 bases short, with 10 bases between. Per germline, CDR1 WSHSY and CDR2 SAAADI. The DNA for the CDR3 is TGCGCCAGCAGTGAGATGGACAGTCCCTACGAGCAGTACTTC. Translating gives CASSEMDSPYEQYF.

This chain connects TRBV20-1 to TRBJ1-5; the match to TRBD1 covers 8 bases. CDR1 DFQATT and CDR2 SNEGSKA come from the germline V gene (reference sequence). CDR3 length: 17 amino acids. The junction had 14 bases not matched to a gene; V was cut back by 0 bases and J by 7 bases. Here the CDR3 reads CSARDWKGDRPRQPQHF. DNA of the CDR3: TGCAGTGCTAGAGATTGGAAAGGGGACAGGCCGCGGCAGCCCCAGCATTTT.

The CDR3 loop is CSAISGGNSPLHF. The CDR3 coding sequence is TGCAGTGCTATATCCGGTGGTAATTCACCCCTCCACTTT. The rearrangement links TRBV20-1 to TRBJ1-6; D is undetermined. Germline V gives CDR1 DFQATT, CDR2 SNEGSKA (reference sequence). The V end lost 4 bases, the J end lost 6 bases, and 10 bases lay between the germline ends. The CDR3 totals 13 residues.

J is TRBJ2-2 and V is TRBV5-1; tentatively, D is TRBD1 (5 bases). V lost 2 bases, J lost 5 bases, and 16 bases lay in between. The V gene's germline CDR1 is SGHRS and CDR2 YFSETQ. The CDR3 is 16 residues long. The CDR3 sequence is CASSFPQAYGTGELFF. The CDR3 DNA is TGCGCCAGCAGCTTCCCACAGGCCTACGGTACCGGGGAGCTGTTTTTT.

The V and J genes are TRBV2 and TRBJ1-5; D is unclear. V was clipped by 6 bases and J by 2 bases, with 11 bases between them. The CDR3 totals 14 residues. CDR1 and CDR2 (germline): SNHLY, FYNNEI. As DNA, the CDR3 is TGTGCCAGCAGGGAGCCTAGTGGCAATCAGCCCCAGCATTTT. Translation gives CASREPSGNQPQHF. Together with reference TRBV2 and TRBJ1-5, the CDR3 gives the full variable domain: EPEVTQTPSHQVTQMGQEVILRCVPISNHLYFYWYRQILGQKVEFLVSFYNNEISEKSEIFDDQFSVERPDGSNFTLKIRSTKLEDSAMYFCASREPSGNQPQHFGDGTRLSIL.